Presented here are 21 T cell receptor beta chains from one specimen sequenced in a study of blood T cell repertoires in COVID-19. Method: immunoSEQ multiplex PCR; TCRdb's copy keeps in-frame clones and lacks some. Here the sample spans tens of thousands of clones, about 79% being singletons. Sequenced sample: peripheral blood. The receptors originated from a woman in her 50s with acute or convalescent COVID-19.

V gene TRBV5-1 combines with J gene TRBJ2-1, with 9 nucleotides matching TRBD2. The CDR3 totals 15 residues. In germline, CDR1 is SGHRS, CDR2 YFSETQ. The J segment lost 4 bases and the V segment lost 0 bases, leaving 2 bases of the junction unmatched. The chain's CDR3 is CASSLETSGYNEQFF. As DNA, the CDR3 is TGCGCCAGCAGCTTGGAGACTAGCGGATACAATGAGCAGTTCTTC.

The V and J genes are TRBV4-3 and TRBJ1-4; TRBD1 agrees at 7 bases. Trimming at V came to 0 bases and at J to 5 bases, leaving 15 bases not matched to a gene. The germline V gene encodes CDR1 LGHNA and CDR2 YSLEER. CDR3 length: 19 residues. In DNA, the CDR3 is TGCGCCAGCAGCCAAGATCTCACCCTTCGACAGGGCGAAAATGAAAAACTGTTTTTT. It translates to CASSQDLTLRQGENEKLFF.

This rearrangement joins TRBV7-6 to TRBJ1-1; perhaps TRBD1 as D (5 bases). Trimming pared 4 bases from V and 0 bases from J, leaving 12 bases between. The CDR3 extends over 15 amino acids. The germline gives CDR1 SGHVS, CDR2 FNYEAQ. The CDR3 DNA sequence: TGTGCCAGCAGCTCCGCCGGGGGGTTGAACACTGAAGCTTTCTTT. Protein: CASSSAGGLNTEAFF.

This clone was counted a few times. J is TRBJ2-2 and V is TRBV12-3 or TRBV12-4, with 7 bases matching TRBD2. This CDR3 spans 13 amino acids. The J segment lost 4 bases and the V segment lost 9 bases, leaving 5 bases of the junction unmatched. CDR3 loop: CASLPGGTGELFF. DNA for the CDR3: TGTGCCAGTCTCCCGGGGGGCACCGGGGAGCTGTTTTTT.

This clone was observed a handful of times. The V call is TRBV19, the J call TRBJ1-2; D not resolved. Germline values: CDR1 LNHDA, CDR2 SQIVND (reference sequence). The V end lost 1 base, the J end lost 3 bases, and 9 bases lay between the germline ends. The CDR3 totals 14 residues. The CDR3 nucleotides read TGTGCCAGTAGTATAGCCCGGGGATACTATGGCTACACCTTC. Translating gives CASSIARGYYGYTF.

The chain couples TRBV13 to TRBJ2-7; 7 nucleotides agree with TRBD1. This CDR3 has 15 amino acids. V trimming: 6 bases; J trimming: 5 bases; junction bases outside the gene matches: 13. Germline-derived CDR1 and CDR2 are PRHDT and FYEKMQ (reference sequence). CDR3 coding DNA: TGTGCCAGCAGAAATAGACAGGGTATGGGCCACGAGCAGTACTTC. It is translated as CASRNRQGMGHEQYF.

This chain uses TRBV9 with TRBJ2-2, with 9 nucleotides matching TRBD2. The germline V gene has CDR1 SGDLS and CDR2 YYNGEE. This CDR3 spans 16 amino acids. The junction had 5 bases not matched to a gene; V was cut back by 0 bases and J by 5 bases. For the CDR3, the DNA is TGTGCCAGCAGCGTAGGCGGGGGGGCCGGAACCGGGGAGCTGTTTTTT. Its translation: CASSVGGGAGTGELFF.

The chain carries TRBV6-2 or TRBV6-3 and TRBJ1-6; 7 bases fit TRBD1. CDR3 length equals 17 residues. CDR1 and CDR2 (germline): MNHEY, SVGEGT. Trimming at V came to 2 bases and at J to 4 bases, leaving 8 bases not matched to a gene. CDR3 region: CASSYGRSRGYNSPLHF. CDR3 coding DNA: TGTGCCAGCAGTTACGGACGGAGCAGGGGGTATAATTCACCCCTCCACTTT.

V and J are TRBV4-2 and TRBJ2-5; 13 positions match TRBD2. The germline V gene encodes CDR1 LGHNA and CDR2 YNFKEQ. With 4 bases clipped from V and 3 bases from J, the junction kept 2 bases outside the gene matches. This CDR3 is 15 amino acids long. The CDR3 DNA is TGTGCCAGCAGCCGTGGGACTAGCGGGGAAGAGACCCAGTACTTC. This encodes CASSRGTSGEETQYF.

The V gene is TRBV5-8, the J gene TRBJ2-2; 7 positions agree with TRBD1. Germline-derived CDR1 and CDR2 are SGHTS and YDEGEE. V was pared by 0 bases and J by 5 bases, with 7 bases of the junction left unmatched. The CDR3 spans 16 residues. CDR3 DNA: TGTGCCAGCAGCTTGGAGGAAGGGGGCACTACCGGGGAGCTGTTTTTT. This codes for CASSLEEGGTTGELFF.

The rearrangement joins TRBV15 to TRBJ1-2, with 7 bases that match TRBD1. The CDR3 covers 15 residues. With 1 base clipped from V and 6 bases from J, the junction kept 8 bases outside the gene matches. Germline CDR1 LNHNV, CDR2 YYDKDF (reference sequence). The CDR3 bases are TGTGCCACCAGCAGAGGACGTAACAGGGGTGATGGCTACACCTTC. Protein product: CATSRGRNRGDGYTF.

The J gene is TRBJ1-1, the V gene TRBV19; possible D gene TRBD1, 5 bases. Trimming stripped 9 bases from V and 4 bases from J, with 24 bases between. The CDR3 spans 16 residues. CDR1 is LNHDA and CDR2 is SQIVND in the germline V gene (reference sequence). The CDR3 coding sequence is TGTGCCAGGACTAGGACCGGGGACGCAGCGGTCACTGAAGCTTTCTTT. Its translation is CARTRTGDAAVTEAFF.

The count of this clone is one. The V and J genes are TRBV7-9 and TRBJ2-1, with 11 nucleotides matching TRBD2. This CDR3 spans 16 amino acids. Germline trimming cut 7 bases from V and 3 bases from J; bases unmatched to any gene: 8. The germline V gene encodes CDR1 SEHNR and CDR2 FQNEAQ (reference sequence). CDR3: CASIIWGTSGYNEQFF. The CDR3, as DNA: TGTGCCAGCATCATTTGGGGGACTAGCGGCTACAATGAGCAGTTCTTC. The complete variable domain, with remaining parts taken from reference TRBV7-9 and TRBJ2-1, reads DTGVSQNPRHKITKRGQNVTFRCDPISEHNRLYWYRQTLGQGPEFLTYFQNEAQLEKSRLLSDRFSAERPKGSFSTLEIQRTEQGDSAMYLCASIIWGTSGYNEQFFGPGTRLTVL.

The V and J genes are TRBV19 and TRBJ1-6, with D possibly matching TRBD1 (6 bases). The V gene lost 6 bases and the J gene lost 10 bases, with 19 bases spanning the gap. This CDR3 is built from 15 residues. Germline V CDR1 and CDR2: LNHDA, SQIVND (reference sequence). CDR3 protein: CASRKTGMLESPLHF. Here the CDR3 DNA reads TGTGCCAGTAGAAAAACAGGGATGTTGGAGTCACCCCTCCACTTT.

The chain joins TRBV18 to TRBJ1-1, with a weak D call TRBD1 (6 bases). The germline gives CDR1 KGHSH, CDR2 LQKENI. V was clipped by 6 bases and J by 4 bases, with 15 bases between them. CDR3 size: 14 residues. This CDR3 is CASSYPGGATEAFF. DNA for the CDR3: TGTGCCAGCTCTTACCCTGGGGGCGCCACTGAAGCTTTCTTT.

The V call is TRBV18, the J call TRBJ2-2; 8 nucleotides match TRBD1. Germline V lookup: CDR1 KGHSH, CDR2 LQKENI. J was trimmed by 6 bases and V by 2 bases; bases with no gene match: 8. CDR3 size: 16 residues. This CDR3 is CASSPNARGQAGELFF. The CDR3 DNA follows: TGTGCCAGCTCACCAAACGCCAGGGGGCAGGCCGGGGAGCTGTTTTTT.

The chain uses TRBV28 and TRBJ1-5; 9 nucleotides agree with TRBD1. CDR1 MDHEN and CDR2 SYDVKM come from the germline V gene. The CDR3 consists of 15 residues. Trimming removed 6 bases from V and 3 bases from J; junction bases left unmatched: 6. CDR3 bases: TGTGCCAGCAGGGGACAGGGTTGGGACAATCAGCCCCAGCATTTT. It yields the protein CASRGQGWDNQPQHF.

This chain connects TRBV7-2 to TRBJ1-1, with D possibly being TRBD1 (5 bases). The CDR3 consists of 14 residues. Trimming removed 0 bases at V and 5 bases at J, with 10 bases between. CDR1 is SGHTA, CDR2 FQGNSA, per germline. Here the CDR3 DNA reads TGTGCCAGCAGCTTAGCCGCCCAGGGTACTGAAGCTTTCTTT. Translation: CASSLAAQGTEAFF. Using reference TRBV7-2 and TRBJ1-1 for the parts outside the CDR3, the full variable domain is GAGVSQSPSNKVTEKGKDVELRCDPISGHTALYWYRQSLGQGLEFLIYFQGNSAPDKSGLPSDRFSAERTGGSVSTLTIQRTQQEDSAVYLCASSLAAQGTEAFFGQGTRLTVV.

The rearrangement joins TRBV19 to TRBJ1-1; D is undetermined. The length of the CDR3 is 16 residues. Germline V gives CDR1 LNHDA, CDR2 SQIVND (reference sequence). V was trimmed by 5 bases and J by 0 bases, leaving 16 bases between them. CDR3 coding DNA: TGTGCCAGTAGTGCGGGCCCAGAAAGGCTGAACACTGAAGCTTTCTTT. Amino acid sequence: CASSAGPERLNTEAFF.

The chain combines TRBV4-1 with TRBJ1-6, with D perhaps TRBD1 (5 bases). CDR3 length: 15 residues. Trimming shortened V by 4 bases and J by 7 bases, and 14 bases separated the two germline ends. Germline CDR1 reads MGHRA; CDR2 reads YSYEKL. The CDR3 sequence: CASSPTGAENSPLHF. CDR3 sequence (DNA): TGCGCCAGCAGCCCTACAGGCGCAGAGAATTCACCCCTCCACTTT.

The sample holds a few counts of this clone. This chain links TRBV5-1 with TRBJ1-1, with 9 bases fitting TRBD1. This CDR3 has 15 residues. J lost 5 bases, V lost 5 bases, and 10 bases had no gene match. CDR1 is SGHRS and CDR2 is YFSETQ in the germline V gene. The CDR3 sequence is CASSLRTGAATEAFF. For the CDR3, the DNA is TGCGCCAGCAGTCTCCGGACAGGGGCGGCTACTGAAGCTTTCTTT.